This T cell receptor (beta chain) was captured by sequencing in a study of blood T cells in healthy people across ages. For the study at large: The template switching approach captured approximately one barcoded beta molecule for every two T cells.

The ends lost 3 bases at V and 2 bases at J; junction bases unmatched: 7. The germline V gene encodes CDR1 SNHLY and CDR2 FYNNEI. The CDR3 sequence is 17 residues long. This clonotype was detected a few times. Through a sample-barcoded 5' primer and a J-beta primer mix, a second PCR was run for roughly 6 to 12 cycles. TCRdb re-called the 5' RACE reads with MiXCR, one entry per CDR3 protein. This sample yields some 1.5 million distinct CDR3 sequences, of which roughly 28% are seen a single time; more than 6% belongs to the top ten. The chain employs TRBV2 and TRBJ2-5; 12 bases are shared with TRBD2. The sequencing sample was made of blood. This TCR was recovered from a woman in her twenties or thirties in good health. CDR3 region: CASSDFGLAGGQETQYF. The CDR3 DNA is TGTGCCAGCAGTGATTTCGGGCTAGCGGGAGGGCAAGAGACCCAGTACTTC.